The 27 T cell receptor beta chains given below trace back to one sample, sequenced in a study of blood T cell repertoires in COVID-19. Produced via immunoSEQ multiplex PCR; TCRdb's table is partial and in-frame only. The table has roughly 230,000 clones, 88% seen once. The sample consisted of peripheral blood. The source is a human donor in a cohort sampled during active COVID-19.

The chain recombines TRBV18 with TRBJ2-7, with TRBD2 identical over 13 bases. This CDR3 has 19 amino acids. CDR1 is KGHSH and CDR2 is LQKENI in the germline V gene. Trimming at V came to 3 bases and at J to 4 bases, leaving 15 bases not matched to a gene. The CDR3 bases are TGTGCCAGCTCACCGAGATCGGGACTAGCGGGGCAACGACTTTACGAGCAGTACTTC. Translated, it gives CASSPRSGLAGQRLYEQYF.

The chain carries TRBV19 and TRBJ1-2; the D is unclear. V gave up 2 bases and J gave up 0 bases, with 13 bases separating them. CDR3 length equals 16 residues. The V gene's germline CDR1 is LNHDA and CDR2 SQIVND (reference sequence). The CDR3 bases are TGTGCCAGTAGTATACAGGTCAGGCTTTCTAACTATGGCTACACCTTC. This codes for CASSIQVRLSNYGYTF.

The chain is built from TRBV6-5 and TRBJ2-7, with TRBD2 matching over 9 bases. Trimming cost V 4 bases and J 3 bases; bases outside gene matches: 7. The CDR3 runs 15 residues. Germline values: CDR1 MNHEY, CDR2 SVGAGI. The CDR3 is CASSSASGALYEQYF. For the CDR3, the DNA is TGTGCCAGCAGTTCGGCTAGCGGGGCCCTCTACGAGCAGTACTTC.

The chain is built from TRBV27 and TRBJ2-2; possible D gene TRBD2, 5 bases. This CDR3 contains 12 residues. The V end lost 7 bases, the J end lost 7 bases, and 10 bases lay between the germline ends. Germline V gene lookup returns CDR1 MNHEY and CDR2 SMNVEV (reference sequence). The CDR3 protein is CASNLEVGELFF. The CDR3 coding sequence is TGTGCCAGCAATCTGGAGGTCGGGGAGCTGTTTTTT.

The chain uses TRBV2 and TRBJ1-4; D remains unclear. The V and J ends lost 5 bases and 8 bases respectively, with 15 bases between them. Germline CDR1 and CDR2: SNHLY and FYNNEI. The CDR3 is 14 residues long. CDR3: CASSREGPVEKLFF. The CDR3, as DNA: TGTGCCAGCAGTAGGGAGGGCCCAGTAGAAAAACTGTTTTTT.

V and J are TRBV27 and TRBJ2-7; possible D gene TRBD1, 6 bases. This CDR3 has 16 residues. V lost 0 bases and J 3 bases, leaving 15 bases between the germline ends. CDR1 and CDR2 (germline): MNHEY, SMNVEV (reference sequence). DNA for the CDR3: TGTGCCAGCAGTTTATCCCACAGGGAGATAAACTACGAGCAGTACTTC. It specifies CASSLSHREINYEQYF.

V is TRBV7-2 and J is TRBJ2-7, with a weak D call TRBD2 (6 bases). There are 13 residues in the CDR3. Trimming took 2 bases from V and 6 from J, leaving 11 bases between them. CDR1 is SGHTA and CDR2 is FQGNSA in the germline V gene. CDR3 DNA sequence: TGTGCCAGCAGCTTAATTGAGGGAGGCGAGCAGTACTTC. Translating gives CASSLIEGGEQYF.

The J gene is TRBJ1-5, the V gene TRBV19; D is unclear. Trimming pared 2 bases from V and 4 bases from J, leaving 6 bases between. The V gene's germline CDR1 is LNHDA and CDR2 SQIVND (reference sequence). This CDR3 is built from 13 residues. The CDR3 DNA reads TGTGCCAGTAGTATAAGAGAAAATCAGCCCCAGCATTTT. As protein: CASSIRENQPQHF.

This chain uses TRBV5-6 with TRBJ1-4; D may be TRBD1 (6 bases). Germline CDR1 is SGHDT and CDR2 is YYEEEE. The CDR3 has 15 amino acids. V dropped 4 bases and J dropped 3 bases, with 13 bases sitting between them. The DNA of the CDR3 is TGTGCCAGCAGCCACAGAGGGGGGGCTAATGAAAAACTGTTTTTT. As protein: CASSHRGGANEKLFF.

The chain joins TRBV4-3 to TRBJ1-2; D is possibly TRBD1 (6 bases). The CDR3 extends over 16 amino acids. Trimming took 0 bases from V and 3 from J, leaving 14 bases between them. Germline CDR1 is LGHNA and CDR2 is YSLEER. CDR3 sequence reads: CASSQEGAGYHYGYTF. Written as DNA, the CDR3 is TGCGCCAGCAGCCAAGAGGGGGCAGGGTATCACTATGGCTACACCTTC.

J is TRBJ2-1 and V is TRBV30; 8 positions agree with TRBD2. The CDR3 is 16 residues long. The trim removed 7 bases at V and 8 bases at J, leaving 19 bases unmatched. CDR1 GTSNPN and CDR2 SVGIG come from the germline V gene (reference sequence). The CDR3 spells CASSWGLSGSSDEQFF. Written as DNA, the CDR3 is TGTGCCTCATCTTGGGGCTTGAGCGGGAGTAGCGATGAGCAGTTCTTC.

The chain employs TRBV9 and TRBJ1-2; 9 bases are a match to TRBD1. The CDR3 sequence is 14 residues long. Germline V gene sequence: CDR1 SGDLS, CDR2 YYNGEE. The V segment lost 3 bases and the J segment 3 bases; nucleotides outside the gene matches: 3. CDR3 region: CASSGGDRDYGYTF. The DNA of the CDR3 is TGTGCCAGCAGCGGAGGGGACAGGGACTATGGCTACACCTTC. Combining the CDR3 with reference TRBV9 and TRBJ1-2 gives the whole variable domain DSGVTQTPKHLITATGQRVTLRCSPRSGDLSVYWYQQSLDQGLQFLIQYYNGEERAKGNILERFSAQQFPDLHSELNLSSLELGDSALYFCASSGGDRDYGYTFGSGTRLTVV.

The J gene is TRBJ2-7, the V gene TRBV6-6, with TRBD2 identical over 7 bases. The CDR3 consists of 16 residues. Unmatched junction bases numbered 6, after V lost 0 bases and J lost 1 base. Germline lookup yields CDR1 MNHNY and CDR2 SVGAGI (reference sequence). This CDR3 is CASSYSEGGPSYEQYF. Here the CDR3 DNA reads TGTGCCAGCAGTTACTCGGAGGGAGGGCCGTCCTACGAGCAGTACTTC.

The chain employs TRBV11-2 and TRBJ2-1, with 8 bases aligning to TRBD1. Germline lookup yields CDR1 SGHAT and CDR2 FQNNGV. The CDR3 spans 16 residues. V shed 4 bases, J shed 5 bases, and the junction held 10 bases outside the gene matches. The CDR3 DNA reads TGTGCCAGCAGCTGGCAGGTGGGACAGGAGAACAATGAGCAGTTCTTC. Translating it yields CASSWQVGQENNEQFF.

This rearrangement joins TRBV6-5 to TRBJ2-7, with a possible D match to TRBD1 (6 bases). V lost 6 bases to trimming and J lost 0 bases, with 15 bases between them. Germline assignment: CDR1 MNHEY and CDR2 SVGAGI. CDR3 length: 15 residues. This chain's CDR3 is CASRRTAQSSYEQYF. CDR3 nucleotides: TGTGCCAGCAGACGGACAGCCCAATCCTCCTACGAGCAGTACTTC.

This chain joins TRBV7-3 and TRBJ2-3; D is perhaps TRBD2 (5 bases). Germline CDR1 is SGHTA and CDR2 is FQGTGA. V gave up 5 bases and J gave up 2 bases, with 14 bases separating them. This CDR3 has 15 residues. CDR3 residues: CASSRTPRPTDTQYF. The CDR3 nucleotides are TGTGCCAGCAGCCGGACTCCGCGACCCACAGATACGCAGTATTTT.

CDR3 sequence: CASSFLSGRDEQYF. The CDR3 region has the DNA TGTGCCAGCAGTTTTCTTAGCGGGAGAGACGAGCAGTACTTC. V and J are TRBV6-2 or TRBV6-3 and TRBJ2-7; 9 positions match TRBD2. This CDR3 has 14 amino acids. Germline trimming cut 4 bases from V and 5 bases from J; bases unmatched to any gene: 6. CDR1 and CDR2 (germline): MNHEY, SVGEGT.

This clone was seen a handful of times. The chain combines TRBV7-9 with TRBJ1-2, with TRBD1 matching 8 bases. J lost 2 bases, V lost 4 bases, and 3 bases had no gene match. Germline assignment: CDR1 SEHNR and CDR2 FQNEAQ (reference sequence). The CDR3 sequence is 14 residues long. The chain's CDR3 is CASSWRQGNYGYTF. The CDR3 bases are TGTGCCAGCAGCTGGCGACAGGGGAACTATGGCTACACCTTC.

CDR3 in amino acids: CASSGWRGPPRDEQYF. The CDR3 nucleotides read TGCGCCAGCAGTGGATGGCGGGGACCTCCCCGGGACGAGCAGTACTTC. The genes are TRBV10-1 and TRBJ2-7; a possible D gene is TRBD2 (6 bases). Germline-derived CDR1 and CDR2 are WNHNN and SYGVQD (reference sequence). The V and J ends lost 4 bases and 5 bases respectively, with 21 bases between them. This CDR3 has 16 residues.

J is TRBJ2-7 and V is TRBV7-9; 10 nucleotides align to TRBD1. The CDR3 has 14 amino acids. V lost 6 bases, J lost 3 bases, and 5 bases stayed unmatched. Germline V gene lookup returns CDR1 SEHNR and CDR2 FQNEAQ (reference sequence). The DNA for the CDR3 is TGTGCCAGCAGAGCTGGACAGGGGGGCTACGAGCAGTACTTC. This gives the protein CASRAGQGGYEQYF. Supplemented by reference TRBV7-9 and TRBJ2-7, the full variable domain reads DTGVSQNPRHKITKRGQNVTFRCDPISEHNRLYWYRQTLGQGPEFLTYFQNEAQLEKSRLLSDRFSAERPKGSFSTLEIQRTEQGDSAMYLCASRAGQGGYEQYFGPGTRLTVT.

The chain is built from TRBV4-3 and TRBJ2-7, with D maybe TRBD1 (5 bases). CDR3 size: 15 residues. Germline assignment: CDR1 LGHNA and CDR2 YSLEER. V was cut by 1 base and J by 2 bases, with 12 bases left in between. CDR3 region: CASSQALTATYEQYF. The CDR3 DNA follows: TGCGCCAGCAGCCAAGCTTTGACAGCTACCTACGAGCAGTACTTC.

This clone appeared a few times. V usage is TRBV11-2 and J usage is TRBJ2-7; 7 nucleotides match TRBD2. Unmatched junction bases numbered 8, after V lost 0 bases and J lost 0 bases. Germline V CDR1 and CDR2: SGHAT, FQNNGV. The CDR3 is made up of 17 amino acids. The CDR3 sequence: CASSLDLGRGSSYEQYF. DNA for the CDR3: TGTGCCAGCAGCTTAGATCTCGGGCGGGGGAGCTCCTACGAGCAGTACTTC.

The CDR3 DNA is TGTGCCAGCAGCTTAACAGGGGGCGTGGGCTATGGCTACACCTTC. Translation: CASSLTGGVGYGYTF. The chain has TRBV7-3 and TRBJ1-2; 7 positions agree with TRBD1. From germline, CDR1 is SGHTA and CDR2 FQGTGA. V was pared by 0 bases and J by 4 bases, with 5 bases of the junction left unmatched. The CDR3 contains 15 residues.

The chain joins TRBV6-2 or TRBV6-3 to TRBJ2-3, with D perhaps TRBD2 (7 bases). This CDR3 contains 14 residues. V lost 5 bases to trimming and J lost 5 bases, with 14 bases between them. Germline V CDR1 and CDR2: MNHEY, SVGEGT. DNA of the CDR3: TGTGCCAGCAGTGCGGGGGCGTCCGTAGATACGCAGTATTTT. It is translated as CASSAGASVDTQYF.

V and J are TRBV19 and TRBJ2-7, with a tentative D call TRBD1 (6 bases). The ends were cut back, 6 bases at V and 2 bases at J, with 11 bases in the middle. The CDR3 has 13 amino acids. Germline CDR1 and CDR2: LNHDA and SQIVND (reference sequence). The CDR3 sequence is CASRNTGPYEQYF. CDR3 bases: TGTGCCAGTAGGAACACAGGGCCCTACGAGCAGTACTTC.

The rearrangement uses TRBV10-2 and TRBJ2-7, with TRBD1 identical over 7 bases. Germline assignment: CDR1 WSHSY and CDR2 SAAADI. J gave up 3 bases and V 3 bases, and 5 bases lay outside the gene matches. The CDR3 length is 14 residues. CDR3 amino acids: CASSESGQLYEQYF. CDR3 nucleotide sequence: TGCGCCAGCAGTGAATCGGGACAGCTCTACGAGCAGTACTTC.

The chain combines TRBV3-1 (or the pseudogene TRBV3-2) with TRBJ2-1, with 11 nucleotides matching TRBD2. CDR1 and CDR2 from the germline V gene are LGHDT and YNNKEL (reference sequence). V trimming: 4 bases; J trimming: 8 bases; junction bases outside the gene matches: 10. CDR3 size: 16 residues. CDR3 coding DNA: TGTGCCAGCAGCCCCCGTGGGACTAGCGGCGGGTATGAGCAGTTCTTC. This sequence encodes CASSPRGTSGGYEQFF.